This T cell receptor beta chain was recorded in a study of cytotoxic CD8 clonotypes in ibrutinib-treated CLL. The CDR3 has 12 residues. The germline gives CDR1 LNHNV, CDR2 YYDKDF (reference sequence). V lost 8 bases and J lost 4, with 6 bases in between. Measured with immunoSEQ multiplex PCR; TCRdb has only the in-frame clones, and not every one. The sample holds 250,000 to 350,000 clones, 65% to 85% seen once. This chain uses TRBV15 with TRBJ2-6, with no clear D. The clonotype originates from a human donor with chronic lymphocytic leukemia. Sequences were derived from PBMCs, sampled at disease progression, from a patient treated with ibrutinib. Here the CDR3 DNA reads TGTGCCACCGGGGAAGGGGCCAACGTCCTGACTTTC. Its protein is CATGEGANVLTF.